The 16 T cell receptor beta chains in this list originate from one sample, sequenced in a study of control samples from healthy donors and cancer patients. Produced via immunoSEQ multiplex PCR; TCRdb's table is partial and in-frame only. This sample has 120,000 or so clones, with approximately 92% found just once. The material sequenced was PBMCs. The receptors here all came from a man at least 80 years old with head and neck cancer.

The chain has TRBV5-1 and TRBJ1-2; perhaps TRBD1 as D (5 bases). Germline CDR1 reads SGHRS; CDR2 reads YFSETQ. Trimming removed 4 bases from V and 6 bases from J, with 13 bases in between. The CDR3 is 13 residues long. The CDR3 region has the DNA TGCGCCAGCAGCGTGGAGGGGAACGATGGCTACACCTTC. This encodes CASSVEGNDGYTF.

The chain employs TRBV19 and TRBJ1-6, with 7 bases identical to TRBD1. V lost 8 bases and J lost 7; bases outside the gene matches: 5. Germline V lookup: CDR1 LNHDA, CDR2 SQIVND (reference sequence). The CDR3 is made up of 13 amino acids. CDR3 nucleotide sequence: TGTGCCAGTGCTGACAGGGCCAATTCACCCCTCCACTTT. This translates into CASADRANSPLHF.

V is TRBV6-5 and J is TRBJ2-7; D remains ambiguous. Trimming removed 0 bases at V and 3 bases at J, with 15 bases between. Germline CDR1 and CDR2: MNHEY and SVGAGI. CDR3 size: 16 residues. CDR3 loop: CASSYSAEAQYYEQYF. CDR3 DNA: TGTGCCAGCAGTTACTCGGCCGAGGCTCAGTACTACGAGCAGTACTTC.

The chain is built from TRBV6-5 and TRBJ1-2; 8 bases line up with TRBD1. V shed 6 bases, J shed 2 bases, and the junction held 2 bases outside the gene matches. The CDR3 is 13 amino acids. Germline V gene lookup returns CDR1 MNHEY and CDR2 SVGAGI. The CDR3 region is CASRDRANYGYTF. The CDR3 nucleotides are TGTGCCAGCAGGGACAGGGCAAACTATGGCTACACCTTC.

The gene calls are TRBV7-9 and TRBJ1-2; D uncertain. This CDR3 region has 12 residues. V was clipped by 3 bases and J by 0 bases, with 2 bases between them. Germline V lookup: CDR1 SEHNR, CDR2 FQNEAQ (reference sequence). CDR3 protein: CASSLTNYGYTF. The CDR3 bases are TGTGCCAGCAGCTTGACTAACTATGGCTACACCTTC.

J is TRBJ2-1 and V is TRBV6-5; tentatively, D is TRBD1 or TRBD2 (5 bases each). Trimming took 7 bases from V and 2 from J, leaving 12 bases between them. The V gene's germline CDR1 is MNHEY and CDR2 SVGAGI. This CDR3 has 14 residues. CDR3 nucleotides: TGTGCCAGCACCCGGGGCCTAGCCTACAATGAGCAGTTCTTC. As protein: CASTRGLAYNEQFF.

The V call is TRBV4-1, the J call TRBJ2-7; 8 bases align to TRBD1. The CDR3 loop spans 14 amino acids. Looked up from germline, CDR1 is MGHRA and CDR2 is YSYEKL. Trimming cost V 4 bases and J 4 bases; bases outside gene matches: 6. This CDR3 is CASSRRTGSYEQYF. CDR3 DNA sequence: TGCGCCAGCAGCCGCCGGACAGGGTCATACGAGCAGTACTTC.

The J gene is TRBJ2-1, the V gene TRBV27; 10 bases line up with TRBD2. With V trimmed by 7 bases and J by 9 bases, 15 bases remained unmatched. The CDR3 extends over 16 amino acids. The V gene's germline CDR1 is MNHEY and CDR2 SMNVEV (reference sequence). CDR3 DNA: TGTGCCAGCAAGTTCAGCGGGAGGGCCCAGTGGAGTGAGCAGTTCTTC. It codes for CASKFSGRAQWSEQFF.

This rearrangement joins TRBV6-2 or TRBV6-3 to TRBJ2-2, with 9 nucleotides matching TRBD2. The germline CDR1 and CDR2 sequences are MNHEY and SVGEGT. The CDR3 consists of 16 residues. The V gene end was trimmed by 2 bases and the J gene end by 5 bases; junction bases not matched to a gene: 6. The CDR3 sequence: CASSYRGLARTGELFF. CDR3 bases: TGTGCCAGCAGTTACCGCGGACTAGCGCGGACCGGGGAGCTGTTTTTT.

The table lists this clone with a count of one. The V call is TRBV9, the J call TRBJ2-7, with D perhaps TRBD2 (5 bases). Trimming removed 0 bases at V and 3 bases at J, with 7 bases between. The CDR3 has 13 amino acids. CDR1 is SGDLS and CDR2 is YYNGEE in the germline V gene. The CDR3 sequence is CASSVVEGYEQYF. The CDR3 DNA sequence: TGTGCCAGCAGCGTAGTAGAGGGCTACGAGCAGTACTTC. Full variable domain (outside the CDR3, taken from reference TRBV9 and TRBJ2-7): DSGVTQTPKHLITATGQRVTLRCSPRSGDLSVYWYQQSLDQGLQFLIQYYNGEERAKGNILERFSAQQFPDLHSELNLSSLELGDSALYFCASSVVEGYEQYFGPGTRLTVT.

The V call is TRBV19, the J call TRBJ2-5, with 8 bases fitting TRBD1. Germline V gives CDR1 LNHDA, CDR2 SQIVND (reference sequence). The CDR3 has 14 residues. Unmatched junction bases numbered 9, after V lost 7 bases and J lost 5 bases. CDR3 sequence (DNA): TGTGCCAGTACCTCGACAGGGGTAAGGGAGACCCAGTACTTC. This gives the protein CASTSTGVRETQYF.

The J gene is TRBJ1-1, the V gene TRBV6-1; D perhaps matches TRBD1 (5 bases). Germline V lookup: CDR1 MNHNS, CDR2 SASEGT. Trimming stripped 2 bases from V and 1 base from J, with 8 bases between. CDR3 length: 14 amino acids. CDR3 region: CASSELQGNTEAFF. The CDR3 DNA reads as TGTGCCAGCAGTGAATTGCAGGGGAACACTGAAGCTTTCTTT.

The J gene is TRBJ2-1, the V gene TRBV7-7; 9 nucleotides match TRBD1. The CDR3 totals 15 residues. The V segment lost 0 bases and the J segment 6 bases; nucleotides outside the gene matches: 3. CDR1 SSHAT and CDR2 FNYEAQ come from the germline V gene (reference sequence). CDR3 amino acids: CASSLAGQGSNEQFF. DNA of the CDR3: TGTGCCAGCAGCTTAGCAGGACAGGGGAGCAATGAGCAGTTCTTC.

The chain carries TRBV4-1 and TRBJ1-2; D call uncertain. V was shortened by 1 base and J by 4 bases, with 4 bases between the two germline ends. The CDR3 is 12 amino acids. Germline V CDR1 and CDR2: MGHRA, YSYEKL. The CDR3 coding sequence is TGCGCCAGCAGCCAAGGATTCTATGGCTACACCTTC. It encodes CASSQGFYGYTF.

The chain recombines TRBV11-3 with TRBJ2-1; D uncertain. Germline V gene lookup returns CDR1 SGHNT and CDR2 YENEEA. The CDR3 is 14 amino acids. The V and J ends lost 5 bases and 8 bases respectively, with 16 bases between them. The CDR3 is CASSLGVAGDEQFF. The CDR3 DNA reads TGTGCCAGCAGCCTTGGGGTAGCAGGCGATGAGCAGTTCTTC.

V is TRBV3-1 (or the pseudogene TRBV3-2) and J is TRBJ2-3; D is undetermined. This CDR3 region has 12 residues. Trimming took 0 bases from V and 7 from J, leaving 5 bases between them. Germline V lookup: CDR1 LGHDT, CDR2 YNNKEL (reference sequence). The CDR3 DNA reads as TGTGCCAGCAGCCAAGACTTTAATACGCAGTATTTT. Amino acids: CASSQDFNTQYF.